The 27 T cell receptor beta chains in this list originate from one sample, sequenced in a study of T cells after yellow fever vaccination. A single record per CDR3 protein comes from TCRdb applying MiXCR to the 5' RACE reads. Here the sample spans 450,000 to 600,000 distinct CDR3 sequences, approximately 15% being singletons. Sequenced material: PBMCs, taken on the day of the yellow fever booster vaccination. All receptors come from a man aged 25-40 years who received the YFV17D yellow fever vaccine.

Only a few counts were recorded for this clonotype. The rearrangement uses TRBV3-1 and TRBJ2-2, with 8 bases identical to TRBD2. Germline CDR1 reads LGHDT; CDR2 reads YNNKEL (reference sequence). The CDR3 loop spans 14 amino acids. J was trimmed by 6 bases and V by 7 bases; bases with no gene match: 7. CDR3 nucleotides: TGTGCCAGCATCACGGGGGGGTACCCCGGGGAGCTGTTTTTT. Amino acid sequence: CASITGGYPGELFF.

This clonotype was counted a single time. V gene TRBV20-1 combines with J gene TRBJ2-7; 7 bases fit TRBD1. V lost 2 bases, J lost 1 base, and 14 bases stayed unmatched. Germline V lookup: CDR1 DFQATT, CDR2 SNEGSKA (reference sequence). This CDR3 comprises 17 residues. CDR3 residues: CSARTTHVGTASYEQYF. The CDR3 DNA reads as TGCAGTGCTAGAACCACTCATGTCGGGACAGCATCCTACGAGCAGTACTTC.

This clonotype was seen only a few times. The V call is TRBV20-1, the J call TRBJ2-7; a weak D match, TRBD1 (6 bases). V was shortened by 6 bases and J by 2 bases, with 17 bases between the two germline ends. CDR1 and CDR2 from the germline V gene are DFQATT and SNEGSKA (reference sequence). The CDR3 spans 14 residues. This chain's CDR3 is CSALRDTKAYEQYF. In DNA form, the CDR3 reads TGCAGTGCCCTCCGGGACACCAAGGCCTACGAGCAGTACTTC.

The V and J genes are TRBV5-1 and TRBJ2-7; a possible D gene is TRBD2 (6 bases). The germline gives CDR1 SGHRS, CDR2 YFSETQ. The CDR3 runs 14 residues. V gave up 0 bases and J gave up 9 bases, with 16 bases separating them. The CDR3 is CASSLALQEGGQYF. The CDR3 DNA reads as TGCGCCAGCAGCTTGGCTCTTCAGGAGGGCGGGCAGTACTTC.

The chain recombines TRBV20-1 with TRBJ2-7; the match to TRBD2 covers 12 bases. There are 14 residues in the CDR3. The V gene end was trimmed by 3 bases and the J gene end by 2 bases; junction bases not matched to a gene: 2. Germline lookup yields CDR1 DFQATT and CDR2 SNEGSKA (reference sequence). The CDR3: CSASASGRAYEQYF. In DNA, the CDR3 is TGCAGTGCTAGTGCTAGCGGGAGGGCCTACGAGCAGTACTTC.

This clonotype was detected a few times. V gene TRBV4-2 combines with J gene TRBJ2-5, with D unclear. Trimming stripped 2 bases from V and 3 bases from J, with 10 bases between. CDR3 length: 14 amino acids. Germline V lookup: CDR1 LGHNA, CDR2 YNFKEQ. The CDR3 loop is CASSQRPYKETQYF. CDR3 DNA: TGTGCCAGCAGCCAAAGGCCATACAAAGAGACCCAGTACTTC.

The chain employs TRBV11-2 and TRBJ2-5; D remains unclear. Germline lookup yields CDR1 SGHAT and CDR2 FQNNGV. This CDR3 region has 14 residues. V lost 5 bases, J lost 5 bases, and 15 bases lay in between. The DNA of the CDR3 is TGTGCCAGCAGCCTCGGGTGGGGTATGGAGACCCAGTACTTC. Translation: CASSLGWGMETQYF.

The V call is TRBV11-2, the J call TRBJ2-1; 11 nucleotides match TRBD1. Trimming at V came to 1 base and at J to 6 bases, leaving 11 bases not matched to a gene. CDR3 length: 18 residues. Germline V lookup: CDR1 SGHAT, CDR2 FQNNGV. CDR3 sequence (DNA): TGTGCCAGCAGCTTAGTATTTGGACAGGGGGCGCGGCTCAATGAGCAGTTCTTC. Protein product: CASSLVFGQGARLNEQFF.

This rearrangement joins TRBV7-2 to TRBJ2-1, with a possible D match to TRBD1 (6 bases). The germline gives CDR1 SGHTA, CDR2 FQGNSA. V was clipped by 1 base and J by 4 bases, with 11 bases between them. The CDR3 is made up of 15 amino acids. The CDR3 region has the DNA TGTGCCAGCAGCTTAGTCACAGGGCCGTACAATGAGCAGTTCTTC. Translation gives CASSLVTGPYNEQFF. Full variable domain (rest looked up from reference TRBV7-2 and TRBJ2-1): GAGVSQSPSNKVTEKGKDVELRCDPISGHTALYWYRQSLGQGLEFLIYFQGNSAPDKSGLPSDRFSAERTGGSVSTLTIQRTQQEDSAVYLCASSLVTGPYNEQFFGPGTRLTVL.

This clonotype has just a few counts. The V and J genes are TRBV27 and TRBJ2-5, with TRBD2 matching over 10 bases. There are 16 residues in the CDR3. The germline CDR1 and CDR2 sequences are MNHEY and SMNVEV (reference sequence). V gave up 5 bases and J gave up 1 base; unmatched junction bases: 7. CDR3 region: CASSRRGTSAQETQYF. Here the CDR3 DNA reads TGTGCCAGCAGTCGCCGTGGGACTAGCGCCCAAGAGACCCAGTACTTC.

This clonotype was counted ten times or more. The chain combines TRBV13 with TRBJ2-7, with D possibly being TRBD2 (6 bases). The V gene's germline CDR1 is PRHDT and CDR2 FYEKMQ (reference sequence). The V gene lost 7 bases and the J gene lost 0 bases, with 13 bases spanning the gap. The CDR3 sequence is 14 residues long. CDR3 sequence reads: CASKRIGSSYEQYF. As DNA, the CDR3 is TGTGCCAGCAAAAGGATCGGGAGCTCCTACGAGCAGTACTTC.

This clonotype was seen more than once but under ten times. The chain has TRBV5-1 and TRBJ2-1; D remains ambiguous. Germline values: CDR1 SGHRS, CDR2 YFSETQ. This CDR3 has 15 residues. V lost 4 bases and J lost 5, with 16 bases in between. Here the CDR3 DNA reads TGCGCCAGCAGCCTCGAATGGGGTTACGACAATGAGCAGTTCTTC. Encoded protein: CASSLEWGYDNEQFF.

V and J are TRBV5-4 and TRBJ2-5; 10 bases agree with TRBD1. Losses at the gene ends were 3 bases for V and 7 bases for J; bases not matched to a gene: 15. The CDR3 covers 17 residues. Germline V lookup: CDR1 SGHNT, CDR2 YYREEE (reference sequence). CDR3 DNA sequence: TGTGCCAGCAGCTCCGACAGGGGGCGGTTCACGAATGGGACCCAGTACTTC. Protein product: CASSSDRGRFTNGTQYF.

The V and J genes are TRBV29-1 and TRBJ2-1, with a possible D match to TRBD1 (6 bases). Between the trimmed V and J ends, which lost 7 bases and 0 bases, there was a span of 10 bases. The CDR3 runs 13 residues. Germline-derived CDR1 and CDR2 are SQVTM and ANQGSEA. CDR3 in amino acids: CSAGGDSYNEQFF. The DNA of the CDR3 is TGCAGCGCTGGGGGCGACTCCTACAATGAGCAGTTCTTC.

This clonotype was counted a few times. This chain joins TRBV7-2 and TRBJ2-7; 7 bases agree with TRBD1. Germline CDR1 SGHTA, CDR2 FQGNSA. V lost 5 bases and J lost 0; bases outside the gene matches: 7. The CDR3 has 15 residues. CDR3 coding DNA: TGTGCCAGCAGCCCGACAGGGTCACTCTCCTACGAGCAGTACTTC. It translates to CASSPTGSLSYEQYF.

This clonotype was counted a few times. This rearrangement joins TRBV6-1 to TRBJ2-1; the D gene could be TRBD1 or TRBD2 (5 bases each). CDR1 and CDR2 from the germline V gene are MNHNS and SASEGT. The CDR3 has 13 residues. The V and J ends lost 8 bases and 2 bases respectively, with 10 bases between them. The CDR3 region is CASEWDPYNEQFF. DNA of the CDR3: TGTGCCAGCGAATGGGACCCCTACAATGAGCAGTTCTTC.

The chain carries TRBV6-2 or TRBV6-3 and TRBJ2-1; 9 bases are a match to TRBD1. V shed 7 bases and J 10 bases; nucleotides not matched to a gene: 11. In germline, CDR1 is MNHEY, CDR2 SVGEGT. The CDR3 has 14 amino acids. The CDR3 nucleotides read TGTGCCAGCACCGAACAGGGGGCGGCCTCAGAGCAGTTCTTC. This gives the protein CASTEQGAASEQFF.

This clonotype was detected only once. The gene calls are TRBV29-1 and TRBJ1-1; D gene unclear. The CDR3 sequence is 14 residues long. V was cut by 6 bases and J by 1 base, with 15 bases left in between. The germline V gene has CDR1 SQVTM and CDR2 ANQGSEA. The CDR3 reads CSVMRRTRNTEAFF. CDR3 nucleotide sequence: TGCAGCGTCATGAGGCGGACCCGGAACACTGAAGCTTTCTTT.

A few counts support this clonotype. This chain joins TRBV27 and TRBJ1-2, with TRBD1 matching over 9 bases. Germline loops: CDR1 MNHEY, CDR2 SMNVEV (reference sequence). V shed 8 bases, J shed 6 bases, and the junction held 4 bases outside the gene matches. The CDR3 has 12 residues. The DNA for the CDR3 is TGTGCCAGCTTCACAGGGGGCAATGGCTACACCTTC. It yields the protein CASFTGGNGYTF.

The table lists this clonotype with a few counts. The chain links TRBV5-1 to TRBJ2-1; a weak D match, TRBD2 (8 bases). Trimming cost V 3 bases and J 6 bases, with 16 bases left between them. The CDR3 is 15 residues long. The germline CDR1 and CDR2 sequences are SGHRS and YFSETQ. This chain's CDR3 is CASSSGGTSPNEQFF. The CDR3 bases are TGCGCCAGCAGCTCAGGGGGGACTAGTCCCAATGAGCAGTTCTTC.

This chain uses TRBV20-1 with TRBJ2-3; a possible D gene is TRBD2 (7 bases). From germline, CDR1 is DFQATT and CDR2 SNEGSKA (reference sequence). The CDR3 extends over 14 amino acids. Trimming shortened V by 0 bases and J by 5 bases, and 12 bases separated the two germline ends. The DNA for the CDR3 is TGCAGTGCTAGAGATGGACTAGGGGGAGATACGCAGTATTTT. As protein: CSARDGLGGDTQYF.

The gene calls are TRBV6-5 and TRBJ2-2, with D hard to call. This CDR3 spans 12 amino acids. Trimming shortened V by 7 bases and J by 2 bases, and 5 bases separated the two germline ends. Germline-derived CDR1 and CDR2 are MNHEY and SVGAGI. The CDR3 DNA is TGTGCCAGCAACCACAACACCGGGGAGCTGTTTTTT. This encodes CASNHNTGELFF.

The chain recombines TRBV7-2 with TRBJ2-3, with 7 bases aligning to TRBD2. V lost 4 bases, J lost 5 bases, and 12 bases stayed unmatched. Germline lookup yields CDR1 SGHTA and CDR2 FQGNSA. The CDR3 is 16 residues long. CDR3 coding DNA: TGTGCCAGCAGCTGGGTGGCGGGAGTAACGGGAGATACGCAGTATTTT. Protein: CASSWVAGVTGDTQYF.

The rearrangement joins TRBV20-1 to TRBJ2-1; D gene uncertain. Germline CDR1 and CDR2: DFQATT and SNEGSKA (reference sequence). Trimming shortened V by 1 base and J by 7 bases, and 11 bases separated the two germline ends. This CDR3 is 13 amino acids long. The CDR3 sequence: CSARAGMGNEQFF. CDR3 nucleotide sequence: TGCAGTGCTAGAGCAGGTATGGGAAATGAGCAGTTCTTC.

This clonotype was counted between two and nine times. This rearrangement joins TRBV20-1 to TRBJ2-7; the match to TRBD2 covers 11 bases. With V trimmed by 4 bases and J by 4 bases, 6 bases remained unmatched. The germline V gene has CDR1 DFQATT and CDR2 SNEGSKA (reference sequence). The CDR3 consists of 14 residues. The CDR3 DNA reads TGCAGTGCTAATAGCGGGAGGGCCACTTACGAGCAGTACTTC. Its protein is CSANSGRATYEQYF.

The genes are TRBV7-2 and TRBJ1-4; D gene unclear. V lost 3 bases and J lost 4, with 9 bases in between. CDR3 length equals 14 residues. Germline loops: CDR1 SGHTA, CDR2 FQGNSA. The CDR3 coding sequence is TGTGCCAGCAGCTTGAGCACAGTTAATGAAAAACTGTTTTTT. It is translated as CASSLSTVNEKLFF. The variable domain in full, completed from reference TRBV7-2 and TRBJ1-4, reads GAGVSQSPSNKVTEKGKDVELRCDPISGHTALYWYRQSLGQGLEFLIYFQGNSAPDKSGLPSDRFSAERTGGSVSTLTIQRTQQEDSAVYLCASSLSTVNEKLFFGSGTQLSVL.

This clonotype was counted at least ten times. The chain is built from TRBV7-7 and TRBJ2-1; D ambiguous. Trimming removed 5 bases from V and 8 bases from J, with 13 bases in between. Germline CDR1 is SSHAT and CDR2 is FNYEAQ (reference sequence). The CDR3 loop spans 13 amino acids. CDR3 residues: CASSDAQEHEQFF. The CDR3 DNA is TGTGCCAGCAGCGACGCTCAGGAGCATGAGCAGTTCTTC.